This entry lists 20 T cell receptor beta chains sequenced from one sample in a study of control samples from healthy donors and cancer patients (dated by TCRdb to about 2020). Library construction relied on the immunoSEQ multiplex PCR assay. TCRdb provides this immuneACCESS table in a form limited to in-frame rearrangements. Some clones are lacking; in checked studies, under half of them reflect an unresolved V gene, and why the rest are absent is not known. This sample holds 60,000 to 75,000 clones; over 75% were observed only once. The leading ten clones occupy 25% to 35% of the sample. Sequencing was performed on blood. Every receptor here comes from a man aged 45 to 65 in good health.

This clone appeared a single time. The chain combines TRBV6-5 with TRBJ1-5; perhaps TRBD1 as D (5 bases). Per the germline V gene, CDR1 is MNHEY and CDR2 is SVGAGI. Trimming took off 2 bases at V and 5 bases at J, with 10 bases between the two ends. The CDR3 is 14 amino acids. CDR3 amino acids: CASSYEGIYQPQHF. The CDR3 bases are TGTGCCAGCAGTTACGAGGGGATTTATCAGCCCCAGCATTTT.

This chain uses TRBV2 with TRBJ1-1; tentatively, D is TRBD1 (6 bases). Germline CDR1 reads SNHLY; CDR2 reads FYNNEI. Trimming took off 6 bases at V and 1 base at J, with 18 bases between the two ends. CDR3 length: 16 residues. The CDR3 DNA reads as TGTGCCAGCAGCCCCGCCCGACAGGCCTGGAACACTGAAGCTTTCTTT. Its translation is CASSPARQAWNTEAFF.

This sequence joins TRBV4-3 and TRBJ2-1, with D perhaps given as TRBD1 or TRBD2 (5 bases each). V lost 0 bases, J lost 7 bases, and 10 bases lay in between. The V gene's germline CDR1 is LGHNA and CDR2 YSLEER. The CDR3 is 14 residues long. CDR3 loop: CASSQDWGRNEQFF. In DNA form, the CDR3 reads TGCGCCAGCAGCCAAGATTGGGGGAGAAATGAGCAGTTCTTC.

This sequence joins TRBV19 and TRBJ1-1, with TRBD1 as a possible D gene (5 bases). Deletions cut 10 bases from V and 1 base from J, with 16 bases between. Per germline, CDR1 LNHDA and CDR2 SQIVND (reference sequence). CDR3 length: 14 residues. CDR3 sequence (DNA): TGTGCCACGAAACTGTACGGGGGGAACACTGAAGCTTTCTTT. Translation: CATKLYGGNTEAFF.

The rearrangement joins TRBV10-3 to TRBJ2-1; D not certain. The CDR3 contains 14 residues. V lost 2 bases and J lost 7, with 12 bases in between. From germline, CDR1 is ENHRY and CDR2 SYGVKD. CDR3 amino acids: CAISETRLGNEQFF. For the CDR3, the DNA is TGTGCCATCAGTGAGACTCGGTTAGGTAATGAGCAGTTCTTC.

The gene calls are TRBV14 and TRBJ1-2; D is unresolved. V was pared by 0 bases and J by 7 bases, with 15 bases between. The CDR3 loop spans 15 amino acids. Looked up from germline, CDR1 is SGHDN and CDR2 is FVKESK. CDR3 nucleotides: TGTGCCAGCAGCCAAGAAGCACGGGTTCGCTTTGGCTACACCTTC. This sequence encodes CASSQEARVRFGYTF.

This clone was found a few times. V usage is TRBV4-2 and J usage is TRBJ2-2; D possibly corresponds to TRBD1 (6 bases). CDR3 length: 15 residues. Trimming stripped 2 bases from V and 5 bases from J, with 12 bases between. The germline gives CDR1 LGHNA, CDR2 YNFKEQ. CDR3 sequence reads: CASSQQQGETGELFF. The CDR3 DNA follows: TGTGCCAGCAGCCAACAACAGGGCGAGACCGGGGAGCTGTTTTTT.

The V call is TRBV18, the J call TRBJ2-5, with 12 bases aligning to TRBD1. V shed 6 bases and J 4 bases; nucleotides not matched to a gene: 12. The CDR3 extends over 17 amino acids. From germline, CDR1 is KGHSH and CDR2 LQKENI. The CDR3 here is CASSYSGQGANGETQYF. DNA for the CDR3: TGTGCCAGCTCTTATTCGGGACAGGGGGCAAATGGAGAGACCCAGTACTTC.

V gene TRBV6-2 or TRBV6-3 combines with J gene TRBJ1-2; a possible D gene is TRBD1 (5 bases). The CDR3 runs 14 residues. The germline CDR1 and CDR2 sequences are MNHEY and SVGEGT. V was clipped by 5 bases and J by 6 bases, with 16 bases between them. The CDR3 here is CASSRLREIDGYTF. The CDR3 DNA reads as TGTGCCAGCAGTCGTCTCAGGGAGATCGATGGCTACACCTTC.

This chain links TRBV9 with TRBJ2-5; 10 bases map to TRBD2. The CDR3 totals 16 residues. Trimming took 0 bases from V and 2 from J; bases not matched to a gene: 4. Germline V gene lookup returns CDR1 SGDLS and CDR2 YYNGEE. The CDR3 sequence: CASSVGLAGVQETQYF. The CDR3 nucleotides are TGTGCCAGCAGCGTAGGTCTAGCGGGGGTTCAAGAGACCCAGTACTTC.

The rearrangement joins TRBV7-9 to TRBJ2-7; 10 nucleotides match TRBD1. The trim removed 5 bases at V and 2 bases at J, leaving 6 bases unmatched. The CDR3 has 15 residues. Germline V gives CDR1 SEHNR, CDR2 FQNEAQ (reference sequence). Written as DNA, the CDR3 is TGTGCCAGCAGCGTAACCGGGACAGGGGCCTACGAGCAGTACTTC. It is translated as CASSVTGTGAYEQYF.

The CDR3 DNA sequence: TGTGCCACCAGTTTTGGGGATCAGCCCCAGCATTTT. It codes for CATSFGDQPQHF. The genes are TRBV24-1 and TRBJ1-5; D gene unclear. Trimming removed 6 bases from V and 5 bases from J, with 7 bases in between. In germline, CDR1 is KGHDR, CDR2 SFDVKD. This CDR3 comprises 12 residues.

The chain recombines TRBV18 with TRBJ2-3; TRBD2 matches 10 bases. This CDR3 has 18 residues. V lost 4 bases, J lost 0 bases, and 10 bases stayed unmatched. Looked up from germline, CDR1 is KGHSH and CDR2 is LQKENI. As DNA, the CDR3 is TGTGCCAGCTCACTGGTAGCGGGGGGAACTCTGAGCACAGATACGCAGTATTTT. Amino acids: CASSLVAGGTLSTDTQYF. The entire variable domain, with the rest obtained from reference TRBV18 and TRBJ2-3, is as follows: NAGVMQNPRHLVRRRGQEARLRCSPMKGHSHVYWYRQLPEEGLKFMVYLQKENIIDESGMPKERFSAEFPKEGPSILRIQQVVRGDSAAYFCASSLVAGGTLSTDTQYFGPGTRLTVL.

The gene calls are TRBV5-1 and TRBJ1-2; no definite D call. The germline CDR1 and CDR2 sequences are SGHRS and YFSETQ. The CDR3 is 14 amino acids. V was clipped by 0 bases and J by 6 bases, with 12 bases between them. CDR3 in amino acids: CASSLGEPGHGYTF. The CDR3 nucleotides read TGCGCCAGCAGCTTGGGTGAACCTGGGCATGGCTACACCTTC.

The genes are TRBV19 and TRBJ2-3; TRBD2 agrees at 10 bases. From germline, CDR1 is LNHDA and CDR2 SQIVND (reference sequence). V was pared by 6 bases and J by 3 bases, with 6 bases of the junction left unmatched. This CDR3 comprises 15 residues. In nucleotides, the CDR3 is TGTGCCAGTAGCCCCCTAGCGGGAGTAACAGATACGCAGTATTTT. As protein: CASSPLAGVTDTQYF.

This rearrangement joins TRBV5-4 to TRBJ1-2, with 8 positions matching TRBD1. V dropped 4 bases and J dropped 3; count of bases not matched to a gene: 5. The CDR3 covers 14 residues. The germline V gene encodes CDR1 SGHNT and CDR2 YYREEE (reference sequence). CDR3 region: CASSRDRGYYGYTF. The CDR3 nucleotides are TGTGCCAGCAGCCGTGACAGGGGTTACTATGGCTACACCTTC.

In its sample, this clone was seen a few times. The chain couples TRBV7-2 to TRBJ1-2; TRBD1 is a possible D gene (6 bases). V lost 6 bases, J lost 0 bases, and 14 bases lay in between. The germline gives CDR1 SGHTA, CDR2 FQGNSA. The CDR3 extends over 15 amino acids. CDR3 DNA sequence: TGTGCCAGCAGTCAGGGGACCGGAGCTAACTATGGCTACACCTTC. Amino acids: CASSQGTGANYGYTF. Combining the CDR3 with reference TRBV7-2 and TRBJ1-2 gives the whole variable domain GAGVSQSPSNKVTEKGKDVELRCDPISGHTALYWYRQSLGQGLEFLIYFQGNSAPDKSGLPSDRFSAERTGGSVSTLTIQRTQQEDSAVYLCASSQGTGANYGYTFGSGTRLTVV.

V usage is TRBV9 and J usage is TRBJ2-1; D is ambiguous. Germline CDR1 and CDR2: SGDLS and YYNGEE. This CDR3 comprises 15 residues. V was clipped by 3 bases and J by 0 bases, with 10 bases between them. CDR3 sequence: CASSAVSGSYNEQFF. CDR3 DNA sequence: TGTGCCAGCAGCGCGGTATCGGGCTCCTACAATGAGCAGTTCTTC.

The chain uses TRBV19 and TRBJ1-1; D not resolved. This CDR3 spans 13 amino acids. V was trimmed by 8 bases and J by 3 bases, leaving 13 bases between them. In germline, CDR1 is LNHDA, CDR2 SQIVND (reference sequence). CDR3 nucleotide sequence: TGTGCCAGTGCCCCCAGTGGGGACACTGAAGCTTTCTTT. It codes for CASAPSGDTEAFF.

The V call is TRBV12-5, the J call TRBJ2-3; a possible D gene is TRBD2 (6 bases). This CDR3 contains 14 residues. Trimming pared 3 bases from V and 0 bases from J, leaving 7 bases between. Germline V CDR1 and CDR2: LGHNT, FRNRAP. The CDR3 here is CASGLGTSTDTQYF. The CDR3 DNA reads TGTGCTAGTGGTTTAGGGACTAGCACAGATACGCAGTATTTT.